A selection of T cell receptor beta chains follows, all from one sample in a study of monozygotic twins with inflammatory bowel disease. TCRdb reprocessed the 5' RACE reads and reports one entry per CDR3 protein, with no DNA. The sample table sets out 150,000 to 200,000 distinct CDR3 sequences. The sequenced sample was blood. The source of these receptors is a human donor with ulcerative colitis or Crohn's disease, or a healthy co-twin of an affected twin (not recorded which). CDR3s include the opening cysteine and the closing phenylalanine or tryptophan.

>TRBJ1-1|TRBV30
CAWSDGTGYEAFF
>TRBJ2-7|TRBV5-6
CASSLLYRTYEQYF
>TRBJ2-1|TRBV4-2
CASSQESRGGNEQFF
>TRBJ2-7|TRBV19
CASSFLGTGAIYEQYF
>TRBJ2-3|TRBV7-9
CASSSYSTDTQYF
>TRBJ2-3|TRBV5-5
CASSLDSHGSDTQYF
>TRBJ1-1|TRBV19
CASSIGETGGFEAFF
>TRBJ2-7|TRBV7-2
CASSTTSGDPYEQYF
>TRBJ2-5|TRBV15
CATSSSLQETQYF
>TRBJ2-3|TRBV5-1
CASSGRDRGSDTQYF
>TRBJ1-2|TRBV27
CASSPGGQDGYTF
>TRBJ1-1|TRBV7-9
CASSYGITEAFF
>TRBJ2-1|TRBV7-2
CASSPVGGAYNEQFF
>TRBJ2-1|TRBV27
CASSQYNEQFF
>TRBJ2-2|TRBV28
CASSLFGIPGYNTGELFF
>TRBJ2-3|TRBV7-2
CAVSTNPGGTDTQYF
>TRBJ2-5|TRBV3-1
CASSPPGLAQETQYF
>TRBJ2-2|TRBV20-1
CSARDLQGNTGELFF
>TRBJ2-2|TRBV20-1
CSAKEGTGELFF
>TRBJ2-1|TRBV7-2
CASSQDRGTRGEQFF
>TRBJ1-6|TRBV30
CAWRDGTGDRSPLHF
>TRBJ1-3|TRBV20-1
CSASIGPSGNTIYF
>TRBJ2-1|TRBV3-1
CASSLRLAGEQFF
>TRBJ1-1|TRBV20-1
CSAQNTFGASNTEAFF
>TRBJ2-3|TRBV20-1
CSAKPLTSSQDTQYF